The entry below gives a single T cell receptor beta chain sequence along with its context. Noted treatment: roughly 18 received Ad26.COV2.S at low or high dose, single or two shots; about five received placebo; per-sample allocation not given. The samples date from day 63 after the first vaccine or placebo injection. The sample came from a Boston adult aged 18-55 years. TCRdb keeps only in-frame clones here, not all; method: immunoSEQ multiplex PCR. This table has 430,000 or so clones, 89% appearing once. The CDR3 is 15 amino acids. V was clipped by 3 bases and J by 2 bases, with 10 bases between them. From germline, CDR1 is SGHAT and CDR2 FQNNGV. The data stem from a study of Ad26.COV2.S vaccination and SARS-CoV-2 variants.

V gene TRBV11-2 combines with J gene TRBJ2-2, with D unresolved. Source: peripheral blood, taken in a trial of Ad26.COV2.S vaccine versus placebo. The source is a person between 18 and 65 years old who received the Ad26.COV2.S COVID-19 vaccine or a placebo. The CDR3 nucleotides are TGTGCCAGCAGCTTGTTCGGAAGAAACACCGGGGAGCTGTTTTTT. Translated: CASSLFGRNTGELFF.